The 14 T cell receptor beta chains below were found in one sample sequenced in a study of blood T cell repertoires in COVID-19 (dated by TCRdb to about 2020). The receptor library was made with the immunoSEQ multiplex PCR assay. Entries here come from immuneACCESS through TCRdb and include only in-frame sequences with V and J called. Some clones fail to appear in such tables; in the studies checked, an unresolved V gene covers under half of the shortfall, and the cause of the remainder is unknown. The sample profile shows approximately 200,000 clones; about four fifths of them were found once. The ten biggest clones cover about 11% of the sample. The sequencing input was PBMCs or T cells enriched from blood (not recorded which). The receptors were sampled from a middle-aged man who had recovered from COVID-19.

This chain links TRBV28 with TRBJ1-2, with TRBD1 identical over 7 bases. The J segment lost 8 bases and the V segment lost 6 bases, leaving 18 bases of the junction unmatched. In germline, CDR1 is MDHEN, CDR2 SYDVKM. This CDR3 spans 16 amino acids. The DNA for the CDR3 is TGTGCCAGCAGCTCCCCCCGGAGACAGGGAGGTGAGGGCTACACCTTC. Amino acids: CASSSPRRQGGEGYTF.

The rearrangement uses TRBV6-5 and TRBJ1-2, with 9 bases matching TRBD1. The CDR3 spans 15 residues. Per the germline V gene, CDR1 is MNHEY and CDR2 is SVGAGI. The V gene end was trimmed by 6 bases and the J gene end by 3 bases; junction bases not matched to a gene: 8. CDR3 sequence reads: CASRPGDREYYGYTF. In DNA form, the CDR3 reads TGTGCCAGCAGACCCGGGGACAGGGAATACTATGGCTACACCTTC.

This clone was recorded once. V usage is TRBV7-2 and J usage is TRBJ1-1, with 9 bases matching TRBD1. The CDR3 spans 14 residues. Per germline, CDR1 SGHTA and CDR2 FQGNSA. Trimming removed 6 bases from V and 10 bases from J; junction bases left unmatched: 12. CDR3 DNA: TGTGCCAGCAGAACGGGACAGGGATTTTTGGCAGCTTTCTTT. Translation: CASRTGQGFLAAFF. The whole variable domain, filled in from reference TRBV7-2 and TRBJ1-1, reads GAGVSQSPSNKVTEKGKDVELRCDPISGHTALYWYRQSLGQGLEFLIYFQGNSAPDKSGLPSDRFSAERTGGSVSTLTIQRTQQEDSAVYLCASRTGQGFLAAFFGQGTRLTVV.

This chain uses TRBV5-1 with TRBJ1-6; no firm D call. The germline V and J ends were trimmed by 1 base and 0 bases, with 17 bases remaining between them. CDR3 length: 19 amino acids. Germline lookup yields CDR1 SGHRS and CDR2 YFSETQ. The CDR3 reads CASSLTLQFGSSYNSPLHF. CDR3 bases: TGCGCCAGCAGCTTGACGTTACAGTTTGGAAGCTCCTATAATTCACCCCTCCACTTT.

This chain uses TRBV2 with TRBJ2-1; a possible D gene is TRBD2 (6 bases). Trimming removed 2 bases from V and 7 bases from J, with 12 bases in between. The CDR3 consists of 14 residues. Germline loops: CDR1 SNHLY, CDR2 FYNNEI. In nucleotides, the CDR3 is TGTGCCAGCAGTGAATCCAGCGGGTGGAATGAGCAGTTCTTC. This translates into CASSESSGWNEQFF.

The chain employs TRBV6-4 and TRBJ1-2; D uncertain. Germline values: CDR1 MRHNA, CDR2 SNTAGT. The CDR3 runs 13 residues. Trimming stripped 0 bases from V and 4 bases from J, with 6 bases between. This CDR3 reads CASSDSPGYGYTF. The CDR3 region has the DNA TGTGCCAGCAGTGACTCGCCGGGCTATGGCTACACCTTC.

The chain uses TRBV11-3 and TRBJ2-3, with D perhaps TRBD2 (6 bases). V was clipped by 1 base and J by 0 bases, with 14 bases between them. This CDR3 is built from 17 residues. Germline loops: CDR1 SGHNT, CDR2 YENEEA. CDR3 in amino acids: CASSLGSAGTSTDTQYF. The CDR3 DNA follows: TGTGCCAGCAGCTTAGGTTCGGCAGGGACTAGCACAGATACGCAGTATTTT.

About this clone itself: At one end, the junction sequence differs from germline, possibly due to a read error. CDR3 nucleotides: TGTGCCAGCAGTTGGCATCGGGGACAGGGGCACTTC. It codes for CASSWHRGQGHF. The V gene is TRBV6-2 or TRBV6-3, the J gene TRBJ2-7; 10 nucleotides align to TRBD1. The germline CDR1 and CDR2 sequences are MNHEY and SVGEGT. This CDR3 has 12 amino acids.

Regarding this clone: Other DNA variants within this sample encode the same CDR3. V and J are TRBV5-4 and TRBJ1-2; 7 bases line up with TRBD1. Germline assignment: CDR1 SGHNT and CDR2 YYREEE (reference sequence). The CDR3 spans 14 residues. With V trimmed by 1 base and J by 2 bases, 2 bases remained unmatched. The CDR3 sequence: CASSLNRGNYGYTF. Written as DNA, the CDR3 is TGTGCCAGCAGCTTGAACAGGGGCAACTATGGCTACACCTTC.

The sample holds one count of this clone. The CDR3 here is CASSPQGPGVAEAFF. CDR3 coding DNA: TGTGCCAGCTCACCTCAGGGGCCAGGTGTGGCTGAAGCTTTCTTT. The J gene is TRBJ1-1, the V gene TRBV18, with D perhaps TRBD1 (6 bases). This CDR3 comprises 15 residues. Germline CDR1 reads KGHSH; CDR2 reads LQKENI. Trimming removed 3 bases at V and 6 bases at J, with 17 bases between.

This chain uses TRBV28 with TRBJ1-6, with 7 nucleotides matching TRBD1. V was pared by 7 bases and J by 7 bases, with 7 bases of the junction left unmatched. The germline V gene encodes CDR1 MDHEN and CDR2 SYDVKM. The CDR3 length is 14 residues. The CDR3 nucleotides are TGTGCCAGCACCCTTAGGGACAGAAATTCACCCCTCCACTTT. Its protein product is CASTLRDRNSPLHF. Based on the CDR3 plus reference TRBV28 and TRBJ1-6, the full variable domain is DVKVTQSSRYLVKRTGEKVFLECVQDMDHENMFWYRQDPGLGLRLIYFSYDVKMKEKGDIPEGYSVSREKKERFSLILESASTNQTSMYLCASTLRDRNSPLHFGNGTRLTVT.

The J gene is TRBJ1-2, the V gene TRBV10-3; D might be TRBD1 (5 bases). The V gene's germline CDR1 is ENHRY and CDR2 SYGVKD. Between the trimmed V and J ends, which lost 6 bases and 2 bases, there was a span of 10 bases. The CDR3 extends over 13 amino acids. CDR3 DNA sequence: TGTGCCATCAGGCCGACAGTGAACTATGGCTACACCTTC. Translation: CAIRPTVNYGYTF.

As DNA, the CDR3 is TGTGCCAGCAGCCCACTGGAGGGTAGCACCGGGGAGCTGTTTTTT. This sequence encodes CASSPLEGSTGELFF. V usage is TRBV7-9 and J usage is TRBJ2-2; tentative D call: TRBD2 (6 bases). Germline CDR1 SEHNR, CDR2 FQNEAQ (reference sequence). CDR3 length: 15 amino acids. V lost 5 bases and J 4 bases, leaving 14 bases between the germline ends.

V usage is TRBV6-2 or TRBV6-3 and J usage is TRBJ2-1, with TRBD1 as a possible D gene (5 bases). The V and J ends lost 2 bases and 5 bases respectively, with 10 bases between them. This CDR3 region has 14 residues. CDR1 is MNHEY and CDR2 is SVGEGT in the germline V gene. CDR3 in amino acids: CASSYGRANNEQFF. CDR3 bases: TGTGCCAGCAGTTACGGCAGGGCCAACAATGAGCAGTTCTTC.